This is a list of T cell receptor beta chains from one sample in a study of spatial heterogeneity in lung cancer. TCRdb redid the calling of the 5' RACE reads with MiXCR, one entry per CDR3 protein. The sample carries around 110,000 distinct CDR3 sequences, less than 15% recorded once. The material sequenced was PBMCs, taken at follow-up. The source is a male donor with early-stage non-small cell lung cancer. Each CDR3 is given without its conserved first and last residue. The D gene is left open where the match is weak. Size values are once, few and many counts, or a class for expanded clones, and some rows have none.

V,D,size,J,CDR3
TRBV19,-,many,TRBJ1-2,ASSTVYGGGYT
TRBV7-2,-,-,TRBJ2-1,ASSLEVGSYNEQF
TRBV3-1,-,many,TRBJ2-3,ASSQGGLTGSRADTQY
TRBV28,-,few,TRBJ1-2,ATQASLSNYGYT
TRBV4-3,-,-,TRBJ2-2,ASSLRARTGNTGELF
TRBV2,TRBD1,-,TRBJ1-1,ASSSQGADTEAF
TRBV11-2,TRBD2,few,TRBJ2-7,ASSLDLRTSGGLSIQQY
TRBV12-3/TRBV12-4,-,-,TRBJ2-4,ASGEVKNIQY
TRBV28,TRBD1,few,TRBJ2-3,ASSIAGTGGTDTQY
TRBV27,-,few,TRBJ2-7,ASSVSRGYEQY
TRBV20-1,TRBD2,-,TRBJ2-1,SARPFSGGAYNEQF
TRBV28,-,few,TRBJ2-1,ASTWGSNEQF
TRBV3-1,-,many,TRBJ1-1,ASSPEGGRLAF
TRBV7-9,-,-,TRBJ2-6,ASSLSISGANVLT
TRBV30,-,many,TRBJ2-5,AWNLGGQTQY
TRBV7-2,TRBD1,many,TRBJ1-2,ASSLGARDRGS
TRBV5-1,-,many,TRBJ2-7,ASSFQGPGSYEQY
TRBV7-9,TRBD2,-,TRBJ2-7,ASSHTRLADYEQY
TRBV5-4,TRBD2,few,TRBJ2-5,ASSRNTGGQETQY
TRBV28,-,-,TRBJ1-6,AGDSCLYNSPLH
TRBV3-1,-,-,TRBJ1-2,ASSQAFGPYGYT
TRBV5-5,TRBD1,-,TRBJ1-6,ASSLVGRGNNSPLH
TRBV5-1,TRBD1,few,TRBJ2-5,ASSLSGTGSQETQY
TRBV7-2,-,few,TRBJ2-5,ASSFGGTQETQY
TRBV7-2,-,many,TRBJ2-2,ASSLSIGELF
TRBV20-1,-,many,TRBJ1-1,SAREYGRANTEAF
TRBV20-1,TRBD2,-,TRBJ2-1,SADLGLAGGSSYNEQF
TRBV10-2,TRBD1,-,TRBJ1-5,ASSGTRQGGQPQH
TRBV11-1,-,few,TRBJ2-5,ASSPRIQETQY
TRBV6-4,TRBD1,few,TRBJ1-1,ASIGQGGTEAF
TRBV5-1,-,-,TRBJ1-1,ASSRLQNTEAF
TRBV6-1,TRBD1,many,TRBJ1-5,ASSAGQGPGQPQH
TRBV28,TRBD2,-,TRBJ2-1,ASSLPGTSGRNEQF